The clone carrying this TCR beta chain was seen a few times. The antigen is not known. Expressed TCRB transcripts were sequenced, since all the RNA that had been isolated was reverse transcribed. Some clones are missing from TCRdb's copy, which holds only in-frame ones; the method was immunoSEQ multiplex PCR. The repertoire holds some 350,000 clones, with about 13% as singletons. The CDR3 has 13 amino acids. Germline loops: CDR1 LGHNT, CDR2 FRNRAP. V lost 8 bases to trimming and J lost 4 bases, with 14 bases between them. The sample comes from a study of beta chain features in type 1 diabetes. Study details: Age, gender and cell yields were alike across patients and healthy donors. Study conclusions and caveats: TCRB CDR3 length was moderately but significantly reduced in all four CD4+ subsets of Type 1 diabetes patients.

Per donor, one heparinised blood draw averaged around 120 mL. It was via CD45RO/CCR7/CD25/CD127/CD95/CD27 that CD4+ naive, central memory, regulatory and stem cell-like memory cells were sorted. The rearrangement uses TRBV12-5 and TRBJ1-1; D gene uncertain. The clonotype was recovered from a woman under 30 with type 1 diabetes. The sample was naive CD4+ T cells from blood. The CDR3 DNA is TGTGCTAGTCGTGTTGCTACTGCCACTGAAGCTTTCTTT. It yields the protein CASRVATATEAFF.